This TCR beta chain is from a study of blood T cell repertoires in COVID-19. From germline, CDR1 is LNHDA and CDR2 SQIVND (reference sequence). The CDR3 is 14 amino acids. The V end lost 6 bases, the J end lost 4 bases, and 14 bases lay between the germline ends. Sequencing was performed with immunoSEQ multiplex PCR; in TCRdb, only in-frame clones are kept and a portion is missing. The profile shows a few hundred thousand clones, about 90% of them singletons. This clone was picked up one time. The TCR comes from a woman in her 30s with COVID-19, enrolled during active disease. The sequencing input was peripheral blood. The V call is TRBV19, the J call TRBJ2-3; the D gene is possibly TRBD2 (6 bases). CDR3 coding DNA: TGTGCCAGTAGCCTGGGGGGAGCGGCAGATACGCAGTATTTT. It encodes CASSLGGAADTQYF.